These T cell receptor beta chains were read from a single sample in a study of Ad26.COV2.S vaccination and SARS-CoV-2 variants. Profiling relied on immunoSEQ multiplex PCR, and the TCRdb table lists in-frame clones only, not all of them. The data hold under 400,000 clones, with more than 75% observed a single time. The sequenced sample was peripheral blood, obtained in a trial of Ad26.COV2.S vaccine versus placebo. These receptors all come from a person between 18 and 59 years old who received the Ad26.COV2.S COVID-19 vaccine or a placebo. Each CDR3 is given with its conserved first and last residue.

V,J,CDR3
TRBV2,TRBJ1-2,CASSEIGRGQRGYTF
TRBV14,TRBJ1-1,CASSQDIRVMNTEAFF
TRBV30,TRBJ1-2,CAWSGTTSRGYTF
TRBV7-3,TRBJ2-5,CASSSQYQETQYF
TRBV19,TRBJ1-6,CASREGAAYNSPLHF
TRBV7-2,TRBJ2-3,CASSATRSTDTQYF
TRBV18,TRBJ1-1,CASSPISRPNTEAFF
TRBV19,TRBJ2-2,CASSIVGPTGELFF
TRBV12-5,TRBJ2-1,CASGLFVMRWNEQFF
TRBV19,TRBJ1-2,CATAGGRLQGDGYTF
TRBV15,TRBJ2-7,CATGPAGSNGYEQYF
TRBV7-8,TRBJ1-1,CASRQGNTEAFF
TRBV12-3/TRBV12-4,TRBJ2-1,CASRPGRYNEQFF
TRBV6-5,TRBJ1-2,CASSSGQGGYGYTF
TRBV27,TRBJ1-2,CASSLAGDGYTF
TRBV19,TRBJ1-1,CASSKQPLEAFF
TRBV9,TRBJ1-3,CASGGAQYGNTIYF
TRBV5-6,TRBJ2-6,CASSLNTGRGAGANVLTF
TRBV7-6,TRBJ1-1,CASSHLDNTEAFF
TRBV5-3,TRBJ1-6,CARSLASRTLTYNSPLHF
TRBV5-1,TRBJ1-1,CASSLKRSLNANTEAFF
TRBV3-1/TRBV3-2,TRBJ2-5,CASSHEKKDHGVAETQYF
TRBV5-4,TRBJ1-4,CASSLQGPDEKLFF
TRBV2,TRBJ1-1,CASSLGRLNTEAFF
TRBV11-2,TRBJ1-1,CASSSRGPEAFF
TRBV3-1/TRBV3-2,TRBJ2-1,CASRLNNEQFF
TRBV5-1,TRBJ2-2,CASSLTGHRAGELFF
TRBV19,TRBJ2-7,CATSDRAGLEQYF
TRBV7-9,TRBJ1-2,CASRRVNLGYTF
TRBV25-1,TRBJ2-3,CASSETGVSTDTQYF
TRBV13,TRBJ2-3,CASSLPRGDTQYF
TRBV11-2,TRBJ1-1,CASSLFEGMNTEAFF
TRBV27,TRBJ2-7,CASSLTQTSYEQYF
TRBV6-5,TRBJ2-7,CATTVREGYEQYF
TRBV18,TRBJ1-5,CASSLGKDQPQHF
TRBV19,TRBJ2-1,CASSIGAGYEQFF
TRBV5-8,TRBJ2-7,CASSWGWTGLSYEQYF